The text below deals with one TCR beta chain. Its target is not known. TCR beta sequencing covered blood CD8+ and CD4+ T cells. FACS enriched CD8+ TEMRA cells, while bulk CD8+ and CD4+ were negatively isolated. Reverse transcription of roughly 0.45 to 1 ug RNA used random hexamers. Multiplex PCR with immunoSEQ amplified the TCR beta CDR3 across 54 Vbeta and 13 Jbeta. Each CDR3 protein gets one entry after TCRdb re-called the immunoSEQ multiplex PCR reads with MiXCR. The table lists over 95,000 distinct CDR3 sequences, approximately 91% of them singletons, with 0.11% to 0.15% in the top ten. The sample belongs to a study of CD8 T cells in Susac syndrome. Study-wide findings and caveats: The study conceded that its TCR sequencing and HLA analysis involved relatively few individuals.

Germline V gives CDR1 SGDLS, CDR2 YYNGEE. The length of the CDR3 is 14 residues. V gave up 5 bases and J gave up 7 bases, with 15 bases separating them. The source material was CD4+ T cells from PBMCs. This chain uses TRBV9 with TRBJ2-2, with a possible D match to TRBD2 (7 bases). The sequence derives from a human donor in good health. The CDR3 here is CASRRGGENGELFF. The CDR3 DNA reads TGTGCCAGCAGAAGGGGGGGCGAGAACGGGGAGCTGTTTTTT.